This TCR beta chain was captured by sequencing in a study of identical twins. Findings and limits, study-wide: Beta out-of-frame twin sharing showed a weaker excess. There was more out-of-frame TCR alpha sharing in monozygotic twins than models estimated.

Trimming cost V 5 bases and J 9 bases; bases outside gene matches: 3. The CDR3 totals 11 residues. Per the germline V gene, CDR1 is DFQATT and CDR2 is SNEGSKA (reference sequence). From the 5' RACE reads, TCRdb called clonotypes with MiXCR, one entry per CDR3 protein. The data contain nearly 650,000 distinct CDR3 sequences, just over 7% of them singletons. With regard to this clonotype: The antigen is not known.

These same data were also listed under a study on yellow fever vaccine responses in identical twins. That work contributes: Reportedly, the T cell response mounted by twins to vaccine seemed partly convergent, partly personalized.

The sequenced material came from PBMCs. The clonotype was recovered from a young woman in good health. The chain employs TRBV20-1 and TRBJ2-3, with 9 bases identical to TRBD2. CDR3 DNA: TGCAGTGCTCCTAGCGGGATGACGCAGTATTTT. It yields the protein CSAPSGMTQYF.